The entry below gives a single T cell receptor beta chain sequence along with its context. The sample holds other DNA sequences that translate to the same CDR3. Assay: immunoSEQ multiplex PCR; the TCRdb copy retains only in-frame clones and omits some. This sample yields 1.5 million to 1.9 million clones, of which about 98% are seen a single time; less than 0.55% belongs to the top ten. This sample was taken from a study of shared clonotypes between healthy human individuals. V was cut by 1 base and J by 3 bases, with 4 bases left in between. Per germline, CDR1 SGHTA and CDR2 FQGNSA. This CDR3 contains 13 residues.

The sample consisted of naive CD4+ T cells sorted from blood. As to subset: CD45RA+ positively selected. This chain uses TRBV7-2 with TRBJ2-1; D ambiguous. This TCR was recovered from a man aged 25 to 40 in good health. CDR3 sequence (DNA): TGTGCCAGCAGCTTAGGTCTCTACAATGAGCAGTTCTTC. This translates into CASSLGLYNEQFF. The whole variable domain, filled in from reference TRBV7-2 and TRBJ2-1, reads GAGVSQSPSNKVTEKGKDVELRCDPISGHTALYWYRQSLGQGLEFLIYFQGNSAPDKSGLPSDRFSAERTGGSVSTLTIQRTQQEDSAVYLCASSLGLYNEQFFGPGTRLTVL.